This TCR beta chain was recovered during a study of blood T cell repertoires in COVID-19. About the research overall: Collection of acute and convalescent COVID-19 samples took place in the United States, Italy and Spain. In each case, the material was cDNA or gDNA derived from T cells, B-cell-depleted T cells, or PBMCs.

Trimming stripped 6 bases from V and 2 bases from J, with 14 bases between. This CDR3 region has 14 residues. Germline lookup yields CDR1 WSHSY and CDR2 SAAADI. This table comes from immunoSEQ multiplex PCR, and its TCRdb copy is limited to in-frame clones, with some not included. The sample contains roughly 330,000 clones, 80% to 90% of which appear only once. The receptor was derived from a woman aged 45-65 years with acute or convalescent COVID-19. Sequencing input: peripheral blood. The rearrangement joins TRBV10-2 to TRBJ2-7, with TRBD2 as a possible D gene (6 bases). The CDR3 is CASRLLASAYEQYF. The CDR3 coding sequence is TGCGCCAGCAGGCTACTAGCTTCCGCCTACGAGCAGTACTTC.